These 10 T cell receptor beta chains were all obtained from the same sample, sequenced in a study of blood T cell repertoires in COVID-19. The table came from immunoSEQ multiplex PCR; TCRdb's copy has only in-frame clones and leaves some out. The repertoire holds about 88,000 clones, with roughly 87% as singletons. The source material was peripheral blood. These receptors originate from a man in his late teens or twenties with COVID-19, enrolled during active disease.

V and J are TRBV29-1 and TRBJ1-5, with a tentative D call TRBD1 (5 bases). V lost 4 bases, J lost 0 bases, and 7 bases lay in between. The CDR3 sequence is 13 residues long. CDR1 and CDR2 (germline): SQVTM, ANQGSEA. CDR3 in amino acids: CSVGGHSNQPQHF. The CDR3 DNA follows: TGCAGCGTTGGGGGCCATAGCAATCAGCCCCAGCATTTT.

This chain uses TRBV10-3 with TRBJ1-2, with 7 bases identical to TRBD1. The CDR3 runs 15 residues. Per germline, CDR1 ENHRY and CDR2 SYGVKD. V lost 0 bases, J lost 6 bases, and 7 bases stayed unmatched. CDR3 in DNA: TGTGCCATCAGTGAGTCGCTTGGGCAGGGGGATGGCTACACCTTC. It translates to CAISESLGQGDGYTF.

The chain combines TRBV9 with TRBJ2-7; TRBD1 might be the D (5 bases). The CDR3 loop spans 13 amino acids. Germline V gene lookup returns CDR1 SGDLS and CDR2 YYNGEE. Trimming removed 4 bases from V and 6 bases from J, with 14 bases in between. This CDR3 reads CASSSAGFREQYF. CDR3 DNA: TGTGCCAGCAGCTCGGCAGGGTTTCGCGAGCAGTACTTC.

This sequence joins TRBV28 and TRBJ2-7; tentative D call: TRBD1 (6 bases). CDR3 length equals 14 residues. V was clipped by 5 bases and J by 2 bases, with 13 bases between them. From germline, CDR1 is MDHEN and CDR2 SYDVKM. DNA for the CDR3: TGTGCCAGCAGTCACGGGACACAGACCTACGAGCAGTACTTC. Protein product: CASSHGTQTYEQYF.

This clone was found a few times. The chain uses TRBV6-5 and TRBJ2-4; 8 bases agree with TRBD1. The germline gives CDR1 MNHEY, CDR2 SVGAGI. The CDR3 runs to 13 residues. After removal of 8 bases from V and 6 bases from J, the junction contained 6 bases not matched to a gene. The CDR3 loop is CASGGQEANIQYF. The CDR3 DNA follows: TGTGCCAGCGGGGGACAGGAAGCAAACATTCAGTACTTC.

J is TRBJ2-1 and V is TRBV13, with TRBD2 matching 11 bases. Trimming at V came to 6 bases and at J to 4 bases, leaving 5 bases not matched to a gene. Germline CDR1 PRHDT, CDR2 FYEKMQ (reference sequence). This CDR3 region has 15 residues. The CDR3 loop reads CASSPGLAAYNEQFF. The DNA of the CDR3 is TGTGCCAGCAGTCCGGGACTAGCGGCTTACAATGAGCAGTTCTTC.

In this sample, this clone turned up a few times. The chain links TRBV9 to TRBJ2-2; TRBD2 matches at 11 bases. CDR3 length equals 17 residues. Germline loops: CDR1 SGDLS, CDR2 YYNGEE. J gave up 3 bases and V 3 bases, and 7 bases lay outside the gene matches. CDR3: CASSARGGLADTGELFF. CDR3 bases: TGTGCCAGCAGCGCCCGAGGGGGACTAGCGGACACCGGGGAGCTGTTTTTT.

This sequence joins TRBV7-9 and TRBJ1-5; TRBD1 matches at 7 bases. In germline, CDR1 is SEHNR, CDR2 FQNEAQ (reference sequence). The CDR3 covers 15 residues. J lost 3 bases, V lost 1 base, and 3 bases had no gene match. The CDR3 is CASSLGQGPNQPQHF. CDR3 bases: TGTGCCAGCAGCTTAGGACAGGGCCCCAATCAGCCCCAGCATTTT. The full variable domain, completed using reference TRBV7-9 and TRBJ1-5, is DTGVSQNPRHKITKRGQNVTFRCDPISEHNRLYWYRQTLGQGPEFLTYFQNEAQLEKSRLLSDRFSAERPKGSFSTLEIQRTEQGDSAMYLCASSLGQGPNQPQHFGDGTRLSIL.

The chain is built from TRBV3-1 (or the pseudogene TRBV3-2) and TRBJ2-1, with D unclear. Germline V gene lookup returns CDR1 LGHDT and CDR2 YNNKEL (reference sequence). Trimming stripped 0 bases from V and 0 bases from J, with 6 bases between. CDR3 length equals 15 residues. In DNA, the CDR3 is TGTGCCAGCAGCCAAGACCTGAGCTCCTACAATGAGCAGTTCTTC. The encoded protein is CASSQDLSSYNEQFF.

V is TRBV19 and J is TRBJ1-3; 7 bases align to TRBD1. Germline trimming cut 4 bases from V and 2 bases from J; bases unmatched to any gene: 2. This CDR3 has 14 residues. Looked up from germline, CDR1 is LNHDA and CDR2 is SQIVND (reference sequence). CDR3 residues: CASSKDRAGNTIYF. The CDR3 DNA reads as TGTGCCAGTAGTAAAGACAGGGCTGGAAACACCATATATTTT.